Listed here are 2 T cell receptor beta chains from one sample, sequenced in a study of cytomegalovirus exposure and HLA in healthy donors. PCR involved 60 Vbeta and 13 Jbeta primers. Method: immunoSEQ multiplex PCR; TCRdb's copy keeps in-frame clones and lacks some. Of some 89,000 clones in the sample, 85% were seen once. Sequenced: PBMCs. The source is a man aged 40-50 years in good health and CMV-seropositive.

The count of this clone is one. The rearrangement uses TRBV18 and TRBJ1-5; TRBD1 is a possible D gene (6 bases). Trimming took off 2 bases at V and 0 bases at J, with 11 bases between the two ends. This CDR3 comprises 16 residues. CDR1 and CDR2 (germline): KGHSH, LQKENI. For the CDR3, the DNA is TGTGCCAGCTCACCATCCACAGGGAATAGCAATCAGCCCCAGCATTTT. This codes for CASSPSTGNSNQPQHF.

This rearrangement joins TRBV12-1 to TRBJ2-3; the table's D call, TRBD2, has no DNA check behind it. TRBV12-1 is tagged as a pseudogene. CDR3 length: 20 amino acids. The CDR3, as DNA: TGTGCCAGCAGCAAAGGGACTAGCGGGGGGGGACTTTCTAGCACAGATACGCAGTATTTT. The encoded protein is CASSKGTSGGGLSSTDTQYF.